This T cell receptor (beta chain) was recovered during a study of cytomegalovirus exposure and HLA in healthy donors. About this clone itself: No antigen is known for it.

PCR primers comprised 60 Vbeta and 13 Jbeta primers. Libraries were prepared by immunoSEQ multiplex PCR; TCRdb keeps only in-frame clonotypes and omits some of them. The sample includes 70,000 to 90,000 clones, roughly 77% of them seen just once. Broader study findings: An analysis that was carried out later associated 15,000 to 20,000 TCR beta sequences with HLA alleles at 0.05 false discovery rate.

Input material: PBMCs. This clonotype was sampled from a man aged 55-75 years in good health and CMV-seronegative.

The DNA for the CDR3 is TGCAGCGTTGAACGGAGGGACCCTAACTATGGCTACACCTTC. Its protein product is CSVERRDPNYGYTF. The chain links TRBV29-1 to TRBJ1-2; D is possibly TRBD1 (5 bases). The CDR3 is made up of 14 amino acids. The germline gives CDR1 SQVTM, CDR2 ANQGSEA. V was trimmed by 2 bases and J by 0 bases, leaving 10 bases between them.